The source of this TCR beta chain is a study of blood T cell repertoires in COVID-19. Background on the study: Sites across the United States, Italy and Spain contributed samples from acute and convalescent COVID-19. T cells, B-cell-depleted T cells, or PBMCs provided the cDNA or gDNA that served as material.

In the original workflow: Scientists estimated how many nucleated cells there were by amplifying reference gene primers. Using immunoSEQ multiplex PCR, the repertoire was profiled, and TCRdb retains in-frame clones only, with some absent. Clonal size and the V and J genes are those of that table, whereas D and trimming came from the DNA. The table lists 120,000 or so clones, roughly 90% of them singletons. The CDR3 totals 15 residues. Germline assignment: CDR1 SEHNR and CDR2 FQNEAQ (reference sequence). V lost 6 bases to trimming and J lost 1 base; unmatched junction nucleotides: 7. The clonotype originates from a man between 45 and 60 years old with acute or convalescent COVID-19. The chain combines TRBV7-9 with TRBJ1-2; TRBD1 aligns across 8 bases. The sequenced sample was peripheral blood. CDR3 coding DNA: TGTGCCAGCAGTACGGACAGGGAGTTTAACTATGGCTACACCTTC. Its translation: CASSTDREFNYGYTF.